The 20 T cell receptor beta chains below were found in one sample sequenced in a study of blood T cell repertoires in COVID-19. Assay used: immunoSEQ multiplex PCR; TCRdb lists only in-frame clones, some missing. The table lists around 310,000 clones, roughly 86% of them singletons, with over 9% in the top ten. The sample comprised PBMCs or T cells enriched from blood (not recorded which). These receptors came from a woman aged 25 to 39 who had recovered from COVID-19.

CDR3 DNA: TGCAGCGCACCGGGACAGGGTTACACTGAAGCTTTCTTT. Translation gives CSAPGQGYTEAFF. The J gene is TRBJ1-1, the V gene TRBV29-1; 9 bases map to TRBD1. J gave up 3 bases and V 7 bases, and 6 bases lay outside the gene matches. CDR1 SQVTM and CDR2 ANQGSEA come from the germline V gene. This CDR3 is built from 13 residues.

This clone was recorded a few times. The chain carries TRBV19 and TRBJ1-1, with a possible D match to TRBD1 (6 bases). The V gene's germline CDR1 is LNHDA and CDR2 SQIVND (reference sequence). This CDR3 contains 13 residues. The V end was cut by 5 bases, the J end by 8 bases, with 15 bases between. The CDR3, as DNA: TGTGCCAGTAGTGGAACAGGGACCTCCGAAGCTTTCTTT. This translates into CASSGTGTSEAFF.

The chain uses TRBV5-1 and TRBJ2-7, with 8 bases lining up with TRBD1. The CDR3 spans 12 residues. The V segment lost 1 base and the J segment 6 bases; nucleotides outside the gene matches: 0. Germline V gene sequence: CDR1 SGHRS, CDR2 YFSETQ. CDR3 region: CASSLQGAEQYF. Written as DNA, the CDR3 is TGCGCCAGCAGCTTGCAGGGGGCCGAGCAGTACTTC. The entire variable domain, with the rest obtained from reference TRBV5-1 and TRBJ2-7, is as follows: KAGVTQTPRYLIKTRGQQVTLSCSPISGHRSVSWYQQTPGQGLQFLFEYFSETQRNKGNFPGRFSGRQFSNSRSEMNVSTLELGDSALYLCASSLQGAEQYFGPGTRLTVT.

This sequence joins TRBV7-3 and TRBJ2-2; a possible D gene is TRBD1 (5 bases). This CDR3 region has 14 residues. The ends were cut back, 7 bases at V and 2 bases at J, with 11 bases in the middle. In germline, CDR1 is SGHTA, CDR2 FQGTGA. The CDR3 bases are TGTGCCAGCACCACGGACATCAACACCGGGGAGCTGTTTTTT. Translated: CASTTDINTGELFF.

In nucleotides, the CDR3 is TGTGCCAGCAGCTCGGGGGGGATGCAGTCCGGAAACACCATATATTTT. The encoded protein is CASSSGGMQSGNTIYF. The chain carries TRBV11-3 and TRBJ1-3; D perhaps matches TRBD1 (5 bases). This CDR3 has 16 residues. V lost 4 bases, J lost 4 bases, and 17 bases lay in between. Germline V lookup: CDR1 SGHNT, CDR2 YENEEA.

CDR3 amino acids: CASSFIAGTTDTQYF. The CDR3, as DNA: TGTGCCAGCAGTTTTATAGCGGGGACCACAGATACGCAGTATTTT. The chain employs TRBV28 and TRBJ2-3; 8 bases map to TRBD2. After removal of 3 bases from V and 2 bases from J, the junction contained 4 bases not matched to a gene. Germline V CDR1 and CDR2: MDHEN, SYDVKM. The CDR3 loop spans 15 amino acids.

The V gene is TRBV19, the J gene TRBJ1-5, with 7 bases aligning to TRBD1. Germline V gene sequence: CDR1 LNHDA, CDR2 SQIVND (reference sequence). Trimming removed 7 bases from V and 0 bases from J; junction bases left unmatched: 12. There are 17 residues in the CDR3. The CDR3 sequence is CASMGGQSLYSNQPQHF. The CDR3 DNA follows: TGTGCCAGTATGGGGGGACAGAGCCTTTATAGCAATCAGCCCCAGCATTTT. The whole variable domain, filled in from reference TRBV19 and TRBJ1-5, reads DGGITQSPKYLFRKEGQNVTLSCEQNLNHDAMYWYRQDPGQGLRLIYYSQIVNDFQKGDIAEGYSVSREKKESFPLTVTSAQKNPTAFYLCASMGGQSLYSNQPQHFGDGTRLSIL.

This chain joins TRBV28 and TRBJ2-3; 11 nucleotides agree with TRBD2. V was clipped by 7 bases and J by 5 bases; unmatched bases: 8. This CDR3 is built from 15 residues. CDR1 is MDHEN and CDR2 is SYDVKM in the germline V gene. CDR3 in DNA: TGTGCCAGCACCACTAGCGGGAGAAGGGGAGATACGCAGTATTTT. Translation: CASTTSGRRGDTQYF.

This clone occurred once. The chain has TRBV19 and TRBJ2-3; D possibly corresponds to TRBD2 (5 bases). The ends were cut back, 4 bases at V and 0 bases at J, with 11 bases in the middle. The CDR3 totals 15 residues. Germline CDR1 reads LNHDA; CDR2 reads SQIVND (reference sequence). The CDR3: CASSTWIASTDTQYF. The DNA for the CDR3 is TGTGCCAGTAGTACTTGGATAGCGAGCACAGATACGCAGTATTTT.

J is TRBJ2-5 and V is TRBV11-3; a possible D gene is TRBD2 (6 bases). The CDR3 has 14 amino acids. Trimming cost V 3 bases and J 5 bases, with 13 bases left between them. Germline CDR1 SGHNT, CDR2 YENEEA. The chain's CDR3 is CASSLWRAYETQYF. The DNA of the CDR3 is TGTGCCAGCAGCTTGTGGAGGGCCTATGAGACCCAGTACTTC.

The CDR3 here is CASSLGSRYYEQYF. The DNA for the CDR3 is TGTGCCAGCAGCTTAGGCTCCAGATACTACGAGCAGTACTTC. J is TRBJ2-7 and V is TRBV13; D is unresolved. Germline V CDR1 and CDR2: PRHDT, FYEKMQ (reference sequence). CDR3 length: 14 amino acids. Trimming cost V 0 bases and J 3 bases, with 9 bases left between them.

V and J are TRBV18 and TRBJ1-1, with a tentative D call TRBD1 (5 bases). The CDR3 contains 17 residues. CDR1 KGHSH and CDR2 LQKENI come from the germline V gene. V gave up 4 bases and J gave up 2 bases, with 20 bases separating them. The CDR3 reads CASSRSVFQGANTEAFF. In DNA, the CDR3 is TGTGCCAGCTCACGGTCGGTGTTTCAGGGCGCCAACACTGAAGCTTTCTTT. Filled out from reference TRBV18 and TRBJ1-1, the complete variable domain reads NAGVMQNPRHLVRRRGQEARLRCSPMKGHSHVYWYRQLPEEGLKFMVYLQKENIIDESGMPKERFSAEFPKEGPSILRIQQVVRGDSAAYFCASSRSVFQGANTEAFFGQGTRLTVV.

The rearrangement links TRBV10-2 to TRBJ2-7, with D possibly TRBD1 on 6 matching bases. The CDR3 has 12 amino acids. Trimming left V 5 bases short and J 5 bases short, with 10 bases between. In germline, CDR1 is WSHSY, CDR2 SAAADI. CDR3 residues: CASSKGGDEQYF. The CDR3 DNA reads as TGCGCCAGCAGTAAAGGGGGAGACGAGCAGTACTTC.

This chain uses TRBV5-1 with TRBJ1-6; 7 nucleotides line up with TRBD1. Looked up from germline, CDR1 is SGHRS and CDR2 is YFSETQ. The V segment lost 1 base and the J segment 7 bases; nucleotides outside the gene matches: 8. The CDR3 totals 16 residues. The CDR3 region has the DNA TGCGCCAGCAGCTTGCAGGGGACAGCACCGAATTCACCCCTCCACTTT. It translates to CASSLQGTAPNSPLHF.

The V gene is TRBV5-1, the J gene TRBJ2-7, with 8 bases that match TRBD2. The V gene end was trimmed by 0 bases and the J gene end by 0 bases; junction bases not matched to a gene: 5. The CDR3 totals 16 residues. Germline loops: CDR1 SGHRS, CDR2 YFSETQ. CDR3 loop: CASSLGPSGYSYEQYF. CDR3 sequence (DNA): TGCGCCAGCAGCTTGGGGCCTAGCGGGTACTCCTACGAGCAGTACTTC.

This clone occurred once. The chain links TRBV13 to TRBJ2-1; 8 bases are a match to TRBD2. The germline V gene has CDR1 PRHDT and CDR2 FYEKMQ (reference sequence). V shed 1 base and J 8 bases; nucleotides not matched to a gene: 7. The CDR3 consists of 15 residues. The CDR3 nucleotides read TGTGCCAGCAGCTTAGTCCGCGGGAGGACCCATGAGCAGTTCTTC. Amino acids: CASSLVRGRTHEQFF.

The chain has TRBV9 and TRBJ2-2, with TRBD2 matching 7 bases. Looked up from germline, CDR1 is SGDLS and CDR2 is YYNGEE. The V gene end was trimmed by 5 bases and the J gene end by 5 bases; junction bases not matched to a gene: 9. This CDR3 is 15 amino acids long. The CDR3 DNA reads as TGTGCCAGCAGTGGAGGTCCAGCGGGAACCGGGGAGCTGTTTTTT. This translates into CASSGGPAGTGELFF.

V gene TRBV12-5 combines with J gene TRBJ1-1; D might be TRBD1 (6 bases). The germline V gene encodes CDR1 LGHNT and CDR2 FRNRAP. The CDR3 is made up of 16 amino acids. V was clipped by 1 base and J by 5 bases, with 17 bases between them. This chain's CDR3 is CASGLGGYTGWTEAFF. The CDR3 coding sequence is TGTGCTAGTGGTTTGGGAGGATACACAGGGTGGACTGAAGCTTTCTTT.

This clone has just a few counts. The rearrangement joins TRBV29-1 to TRBJ1-2; no reliable D call. This CDR3 is built from 12 residues. Looked up from germline, CDR1 is SQVTM and CDR2 is ANQGSEA. Trimming removed 4 bases at V and 3 bases at J, with 9 bases between. The CDR3 nucleotides are TGCAGCGTTGTATCACAGTACTATGGCTACACCTTC. It encodes CSVVSQYYGYTF.

This chain uses TRBV5-4 with TRBJ1-4; TRBD1 might be the D (5 bases). V lost 3 bases and J lost 7, with 13 bases in between. Germline values: CDR1 SGHNT, CDR2 YYREEE (reference sequence). This CDR3 spans 14 amino acids. The CDR3 spells CASSSQGSSEKLFF. CDR3 nucleotide sequence: TGTGCCAGCAGCTCGCAGGGAAGTAGTGAAAAACTGTTTTTT.